This TCR beta chain was sequenced in a study of shared clonotypes between healthy human individuals (TCRdb year 2020). About the full investigation: Three men and a couple of women, aged 18 to 49 years, made up the cohort. For each donor, CD4 naive and CD4 memory were each given three plates, CD8 naive was given two plates, and CD8 memory was given one plate. Each donor's leukapheresis produced roughly between roughly 0.9 and 8.9 billion PBMCs. Libraries were prepared and TCR repertoires were sequenced by different laboratories using diverse techniques, in order to increase sequencing depth and limit assay-specific biases. The study deeply sequenced blood TCR repertoires of about 5 healthy adults to estimate repertoire size and the extent of clonotype sharing between individuals.

Study-wide findings and limitations: Because the study included a small number of donors, the genetic and exposure-history diversity represented was limited. Rarefaction of sorted-subset datasets indicated incomplete sequencing despite the large sequencing depth. Sampling was restricted to blood, and TCR repertoires in tissues likely differ from the TCR repertoires found in blood. Larger estimated clonotype richness was generally found for naive subsets than for memory subsets. Across four donors, 5% to 6% of naive CD4, 3% to 4% of naive CD8, about 2% of memory CD4, and approximately 0.4% of memory CD8 clonotypes were shared. Based on pairwise subsampling, the degree of clonotype sharing among donors was expected to be affected by sequencing depth. Compared with non-shared clonotypes, the clonotypes found in all four sorted-subset donors had higher generation probabilities.

About this clone: Its antigen is not yet known. Base qualities are not recorded, but no much larger clone differs from it by a single base.

TCR CDR3 regions were amplified from genomic DNA by multiplex PCR using the deep immunoSEQ assay. Extracted genomic DNA from each cell subset was spread evenly across all wells of several immunoSEQ 96-well plates, with each plate serving as a replicate. For sorted subsets, approximately 210 ng genomic DNA, equal to tens of thousands of T cell genomes, was loaded into each replicate PCR. Purified libraries were measured with a Qubit 3.0 fluorometer, size-checked on a Bioanalyzer 2100, and measured again with the KAPA Library Quantification kit. A separate single-read 150-cycle Illumina NextSeq 550 flow cell was used to sequence each immunoSEQ 96-well plate. The source study handled its data this way. Because the immunoSEQ output included only junctional sequences and no quality scores, the filtering could not be the same as the filtering used for full-length reads. Sequences were annotated with PyIR, a Python wrapper for IgBLAST v1.9, and V/J genes and CDR3 were assigned using IMGT germline references. Reads with weak V/J assignments (E-value above 1e-6), missing CDR3, stop codons, out-of-frame junctions, or ambiguous translated residues were removed. V3J clonotypes were defined as sequences sharing the same inferred V gene, J gene, and CDR3 amino acid sequence. The percentage overlap between two repertoires was calculated by dividing the number of shared unique clonotypes by the size of the smaller repertoire. RTK rarefaction, the Chao1 estimator, and Recon v2.1 estimates of unobserved clonotypes were used to assess repertoire richness. OLGA was used to compute generation probabilities for all TCRbeta clonotypes that the gDNA method yielded from a few donors. In its TCRdb copy, this immuneACCESS table keeps in-frame sequences only and misses some clones. Where compared with another copy, unresolved V genes explain less than half of these, and the others have no known cause. V and J calls and clone size come straight from that table; D and trimming were deduced from the DNA. For this sample there are 2,500,000 or so clones; 85% to 95% appear just once. Of the sample, 0.37% is held by the ten largest clones.

The donors were healthy, HIV-negative adults with no recently reported acute infections or vaccinations. Every donor was a Caucasian adult living in Nashville, Tennessee, USA. CD4+ T cells were enriched by magnetic negative selection; naive cells were then positively selected on CD45RA, and the negative fraction formed the memory subset. After blood collection by leukapheresis, PBMCs were isolated using Ficoll-Histopaque density gradient centrifugation and then cryopreserved in the vapor phase of liquid nitrogen. Analytical flow cytometry was used to check the purity and quantity of each magnetically sorted T cell population. Genomic DNA was isolated from each sorted fraction and quantified by UV absorbance on a Nanodrop 2000c. CDR1 and CDR2, per the germline V gene, are MDHEN and SYDVKM. The CDR3 contains 11 residues, cysteine and phenylalanine counted. Only the CDR3 region is kept as DNA, spanning 33 bases read in frame from base 1.

The sequence was obtained from a man in his late teens or twenties in good health. Some clones in this sample may be carry-over from other donors' samples. Sequencing used naive CD4+ T cells from PBMCs. The cell subset or site label, read with the paper, signifies: CD45RA+ positively selected. The rearranged chain carries TRBV28 and TRBJ2-5; the D gene identity is not certain. The better agreement between TRBJ2-7 and the DNA end casts doubt on the J call. The base sequence is TGTGCCAGCAGTGGGAAGTACGAGCAGTACTTC. This encodes CASSGKYEQYF.